The rows below give T cell receptor beta chains drawn from one sample of a study of blood T cells in healthy people across ages. TCRdb itself ran the 5' RACE reads through MiXCR, one entry per CDR3 protein. The data contain hundreds of thousands of distinct CDR3 sequences, more than 55% of them singletons. Sequencing was done on a sample of blood. All receptors derive from a middle-aged man in good health. The CDR3 runs from the conserved cysteine through the conserved F or W.

v_gene	j_gene	CDR3aa
TRBV5-1	TRBJ2-5	CASSLEPRYEQYF
TRBV11-3	TRBJ1-2	CASSSLRQGFYGYTF
TRBV11-2	TRBJ2-1	CASSLGRRASSYNEQFF
TRBV12-3/TRBV12-4	TRBJ2-1	CASSLTGTSLEQFF
TRBV20-1	TRBJ2-7	CSASPGRSYEQYF
TRBV20-1	TRBJ1-5	CSAREPGGYGNQPQHF
TRBV28	TRBJ1-5	CASSFSGGGSQPQHF
TRBV27	TRBJ2-5	CASSLDLRGLETQYF
TRBV3-1	TRBJ2-7	CASSQGTGSSYEQYF
TRBV5-6	TRBJ1-6	CASSTSGGQGPYNSPLHF
TRBV5-1	TRBJ2-5	CASSFPGAEETQYF
TRBV28	TRBJ2-7	CASSSAGFYEQYF
TRBV18	TRBJ2-1	CASSPAGQGGNEQFF
TRBV2	TRBJ1-1	CASMIQNTEAFF
TRBV7-2	TRBJ1-5	CASSGDNQPQHF
TRBV28	TRBJ2-1	CASSSSSSGRFNEQFF
TRBV10-3	TRBJ1-2	CAISWDDGYTF